This T cell receptor beta chain was found in a study of chemoradiotherapy in HPV16-positive cancers. About the study: Functional T-cell assays on two HPV16-positive patients' cells defined candidate HPV-specific clones and common TCR motifs. Study results and limitations: During treatment, candidate HPV-specific clones and E7-related motifs expanded in tumor.

On this clone: Its cognate antigen is unknown.

Sequencing used immunoSEQ multiplex PCR; TCRdb keeps in-frame clones, though not all of them. The repertoire holds tens of thousands of clones, with around 80% as singletons. The TCR comes from a human donor with HPV-associated anogenital cancer. The source was blood, collected from a patient who underwent chemoradiotherapy.

DNA of the CDR3: TGCGCCAGCAGTACGGGACAGGAGAGTGAAAAACTGTTTTTT. Residues: CASSTGQESEKLFF. The chain employs TRBV10-1 and TRBJ1-4; TRBD1 matches at 8 bases. This CDR3 region has 14 residues. The V segment lost 5 bases and the J segment 7 bases; nucleotides outside the gene matches: 6. CDR1 WNHNN and CDR2 SYGVQD come from the germline V gene (reference sequence).